This is a list of T cell receptor beta chains from one sample in a study of blood T cell repertoires in COVID-19. Assay used: immunoSEQ multiplex PCR; TCRdb lists only in-frame clones, some missing. The sample includes roughly 140,000 clones, 84% seen only once; the top ten take 1.5% to 2%. The sequenced sample consisted of PBMCs or T cells enriched from blood (not recorded which). Receptor source: a young woman who had been exposed to COVID-19. The CDR3 runs from the conserved cysteine through the conserved F or W. Fields, in order: J gene, V gene, CDR3 length, clone size, D gene, CDR3 DNA, CDR3 protein. A D gene is named only where the DNA matches it firmly. The listing skips clone size in some rows; elsewhere it reads once, few, many or a size class.

>TRBJ2-1|TRBV6-1|20|.|TRBD2
TGTGCCAGCAGTGAAGCGCGGGGACCAAGACTAGCGGGAGGACGGAATGAGCAGTTCTTC
CASSEARGPRLAGGRNEQFF
>TRBJ2-4|TRBV7-2|14|.|TRBD2
TGTGCCAGCAGCTCCCCTAGCGGCCCAAACATTCAGTACTTC
CASSSPSGPNIQYF
>TRBJ1-5|TRBV9|14|.|TRBD1
TGTGCCAGCAGCTCACAGGGGTGGGGGCAGCCCCAGCATTTT
CASSSQGWGQPQHF
>TRBJ2-7|TRBV24-1|13|.|TRBD1
TGTGCCTCTTCCGGGACAGGGGGCCACGAGCAGTACTTC
CASSGTGGHEQYF
>TRBJ1-2|TRBV2|13|.|.
TGTGCCAGCAGCCCCCACACAATCTATGGCTACACCTTC
CASSPHTIYGYTF
>TRBJ1-2|TRBV7-2|15|.|.
TGTGCCAGCAGCTTAGACGCCAGGGACTATGAAGGCTACACCTTC
CASSLDARDYEGYTF
>TRBJ1-1|TRBV19|13|.|.
TGTGCCGCCAGGGCCACAGGGACGACTGAAGCTTTCTTT
CAARATGTTEAFF
>TRBJ1-1|TRBV18|13|.|.
TGTGCCAGCTCACCAAACAGGGACACTGAAGCTTTCTTT
CASSPNRDTEAFF
>TRBJ1-3|TRBV11-2|15|.|.
TGTGCCAGCAGCCCTGGACTGACCTCTGGAAACACCATATATTTT
CASSPGLTSGNTIYF
>TRBJ1-2|TRBV29-1|13|.|TRBD1
TGCAGCATACCCTTGCAAACAGGGGAAGGCTACACCTTC
CSIPLQTGEGYTF
>TRBJ1-1|TRBV6-5|14|.|.
TGTGCCAGCAAGCGGACAGTAATGAACACTGAAGCTTTCTTT
CASKRTVMNTEAFF
>TRBJ2-7|TRBV27|14|.|.
TGTGCCAGCAGCCCGGGTCTTTACTCCTACGAGCAGTACTTC
CASSPGLYSYEQYF
>TRBJ2-7|TRBV5-4|14|.|TRBD1
TGTGCCAGCAGCTTGGGGGACAGCCCCCACGAGCAGTACTTC
CASSLGDSPHEQYF
>TRBJ2-1|TRBV11-2|13|.|TRBD2
TGTGCCAGCAGCTTAGGTCTAGCGGATGAGCAGTTCTTC
CASSLGLADEQFF
>TRBJ2-1|TRBV28|12|.|TRBD2
TGTGCCAGTCAAAGCGGGAGTAATGAGCAGTTCTTC
CASQSGSNEQFF
>TRBJ1-2|TRBV3-1/TRBV3-2|13|.|.
TGTGCCAGCAGCCAAGCGCAGGTATATGGCTACACCTTC
CASSQAQVYGYTF
>TRBJ2-4|TRBV24-1|15|.|.
TGTGCCACCAGTGATTCACAGTATGCCAAAAACATTCAGTACTTC
CATSDSQYAKNIQYF
>TRBJ2-2|TRBV6-7|15|.|.
TGTGCCAGCAGTTCCCGTAACAGTTCCGCCGGGGAGCTGTTTTTT
CASSSRNSSAGELFF
>TRBJ2-1|TRBV5-1|15|.|.
TGCGCCAGCAGCTTGGTCGGCGGGCAGTACAATGAGCAGTTCTTC
CASSLVGGQYNEQFF
>TRBJ1-3|TRBV2|15|.|.
TGTGCCAGCAGTGAACTGAGGGTCTCTGGAAACACCATATATTTT
CASSELRVSGNTIYF
>TRBJ1-5|TRBV6-2/TRBV6-3|16|few|TRBD1
TGTGCCAGCAGTTCAGCGGACAGGGGTAGCAATCAGCCCCAGCATTTT
CASSSADRGSNQPQHF
>TRBJ2-1|TRBV9|22|.|TRBD2
TGTGCCAGCAGCGTAGCAAAGGGGACTAGCGGGAGGCCACCAGATCGCTACAATGAGCAGTTCTTC
CASSVAKGTSGRPPDRYNEQFF
>TRBJ2-7|TRBV28|12|.|.
TGTGCCAGCAGTTTAGGACACTACGAGCAGTACTTC
CASSLGHYEQYF
>TRBJ2-7|TRBV18|15|.|TRBD2
TGTGCCAGCTCACCAGAGACTAGCGGGAGCTACGAGCAGTACTTC
CASSPETSGSYEQYF
>TRBJ2-7|TRBV7-9|16|.|.
TGTGCCAGCAGTTGGGGGCCAGGGGAAGGCTCCTACGAGCAGTACTTC
CASSWGPGEGSYEQYF
>TRBJ2-4|TRBV27|17|.|TRBD1
TGTGCCAGCAGGCTCATATCCGGGACAGGGGACAAAAACATTCAGTACTTC
CASRLISGTGDKNIQYF
>TRBJ2-7|TRBV5-1|14|.|TRBD2
TGCGCCAGCAAACTGGGACTAGCGGGCGGCGAGCAGTACTTC
CASKLGLAGGEQYF